This is a list of T cell receptor beta chains from one sample in a study of blood T cell repertoires in COVID-19. Sequencing was performed with immunoSEQ multiplex PCR; in TCRdb, only in-frame clones are kept and a portion is missing. Among roughly 26,000 clones listed, about 87% were seen once. Sequenced sample: peripheral blood. These TCRs come from a human donor with active COVID-19. The donor label of this sample is uncertain. CDR3s include the opening cysteine and the closing phenylalanine or tryptophan. The order of the fields is V gene, clone size, D gene, J gene, CDR3 protein, CDR3 DNA. A D gene is named only where the DNA matches it firmly. Clone size is given for some rows only: seen once, a few or many times, or a class if the clone is expanded.

TRBV18	.	.	TRBJ2-7	CATSPEAYEQYF	TGTGCCACCTCACCAGAGGCCTACGAGCAGTACTTC
TRBV11-3	once	TRBD1	TRBJ2-3	CASSLAGQGITLADTQYF	TGTGCCAGCAGCTTAGCAGGACAGGGCATAACCCTAGCAGATACGCAGTATTTT
TRBV6-5	.	.	TRBJ1-2	CASSFLDTGGGYTF	TGTGCCAGCAGTTTTTTGGACACGGGGGGTGGCTACACCTTC
TRBV19	.	.	TRBJ1-1	CASSIPDTEAFF	TGTGCCAGTAGTATACCGGACACTGAAGCTTTCTTT
TRBV5-1	.	TRBD2	TRBJ2-3	CASSLQTSGGAADTQYF	TGCGCCAGCAGCTTGCAAACTAGCGGGGGGGCCGCAGATACGCAGTATTTT
TRBV13	.	.	TRBJ2-7	CASSQGRGTYEQYF	TGTGCCAGCAGCCAGGGACGCGGGACGTACGAGCAGTACTTC
TRBV11-3	.	.	TRBJ1-3	CASSYAGGGNTIYF	TGTGCCAGCAGCTATGCCGGGGGTGGAAACACCATATATTTT
TRBV19	.	TRBD1	TRBJ2-7	CASSLLDGGQVPYEQYF	TGTGCCAGTAGTTTGCTGGACGGCGGACAGGTTCCCTACGAGCAGTACTTC
TRBV4-1	few	.	TRBJ2-3	CASSQAGQFTDTQYF	TGCGCCAGCAGCCAGGCAGGGCAGTTCACAGATACGCAGTATTTT
TRBV10-2	.	TRBD2	TRBJ2-3	CASSDGGVTDTQYF	TGCGCCAGCAGTGACGGGGGGGTCACAGATACGCAGTATTTT
TRBV7-2	few	TRBD2	TRBJ2-5	CASSLGTSGGARQETQYF	TGTGCCAGCAGCTTAGGGACTAGCGGGGGGGCCCGCCAAGAGACCCAGTACTTC
TRBV19	.	TRBD1	TRBJ1-2	CASRDRGKNGYTF	TGTGCCAGTAGGGACAGGGGTAAAAATGGCTACACCTTC
TRBV7-3	.	.	TRBJ2-3	CASSLLGSTDTQYF	TGTGCCAGCAGCTTACTAGGTAGCACAGATACGCAGTATTTT
TRBV29-1	.	TRBD2	TRBJ2-2	CSVGGKRGRTGELFF	TGCAGCGTTGGGGGGAAGCGGGGGCGCACCGGGGAGCTGTTTTTT
TRBV3-1/TRBV3-2	.	TRBD1	TRBJ1-2	CASQGQGAGYTF	TGTGCCAGCCAGGGACAGGGGGCTGGCTACACCTTC
TRBV27	.	.	TRBJ2-1	CASSKGRESSYNEQFF	TGTGCCAGCAGTAAGGGACGGGAGAGCTCCTACAATGAGCAGTTCTTC
TRBV5-1	once	.	TRBJ1-1	CASRSRGGGLDTEAFF	TGCGCCAGCAGATCCCGGGGTGGTGGTCTGGACACTGAAGCTTTCTTT
TRBV24-1	.	.	TRBJ2-3	CATSMQGIDTQYF	TGTGCCACCAGTATGCAGGGGATAGATACGCAGTATTTT
TRBV11-2	.	TRBD2	TRBJ2-2	CASSSRMTSGGTGELFF	TGTGCCAGCAGCTCCCGCATGACTAGCGGGGGGACCGGGGAGCTGTTTTTT
TRBV9	.	.	TRBJ1-3	CASSASLGSGNTIYF	TGTGCCAGCAGCGCATCACTAGGGTCTGGAAACACCATATATTTT
TRBV12-3/TRBV12-4	.	.	TRBJ2-1	CASSLNEQFF	TGTGCCAGCAGTCTAAATGAGCAGTTCTTC
TRBV19	.	TRBD2	TRBJ2-3	CASLDERGSTDTQYF	TGTGCCTCCCTAGACGAGCGGGGAAGCACAGATACGCAGTATTTT
TRBV5-1	.	.	TRBJ1-2	CASSLPDSNYGYTF	TGCGCCAGCAGCTTACCGGACAGTAACTATGGCTACACCTTC
TRBV2	.	.	TRBJ2-7	CASRRDFDYEQYF	TGTGCCAGCAGACGGGACTTTGACTACGAGCAGTACTTC
TRBV7-2	.	.	TRBJ2-1	CASSLAGVGNEQFF	TGTGCCAGCAGCTTAGCGGGAGTGGGTAATGAGCAGTTCTTC
TRBV19	.	TRBD1	TRBJ2-7	CASSLGQNYEQYF	TGTGCCAGTAGTTTGGGACAGAACTACGAGCAGTACTTC
TRBV7-3	.	.	TRBJ2-5	CASGAGGQETQYF	TGTGCCAGCGGGGCCGGGGGCCAAGAGACCCAGTACTTC
TRBV18	.	TRBD1	TRBJ1-5	CASSLPGQDNQPQHF	TGTGCCAGCTCACTACCGGGACAGGACAATCAGCCCCAGCATTTT
TRBV4-3	.	TRBD1	TRBJ2-4	CASSLSGTGIWGNIQYF	TGCGCCAGCAGCTTAAGTGGGACAGGGATCTGGGGGAACATTCAGTACTTC
TRBV28	once	.	TRBJ2-7	CASSGGKGGSYEQYF	TGTGCCAGCAGTGGGGGAAAGGGGGGGTCCTACGAGCAGTACTTC
TRBV21-1	few	.	TRBJ2-1	CASSKSYNEQFF	TGTGCCAGCAGCAAGTCTTACAATGAGCAGTTCTTC
TRBV6-5	.	.	TRBJ2-1	CATNLREYNEQFF	TGTGCCACCAACTTGCGCGAATACAATGAGCAGTTCTTC
TRBV5-1	.	TRBD2	TRBJ2-3	CASSLSGGAGTDTQYF	TGCGCCAGCAGTTTGAGCGGGGGGGCCGGCACAGATACGCAGTATTTT
TRBV19	once	TRBD1	TRBJ2-2	CASSNRGNTGELFF	TGTGCCAGTAGTAACAGGGGTAACACGGGGGAGCTGTTTTTT
TRBV7-9	.	.	TRBJ1-1	CASSLITEAFF	TGTGCCAGCAGCTTAATAACTGAAGCTTTCTTT
TRBV5-1	.	TRBD2	TRBJ2-5	CASSAGTSGTAIQETQYF	TGCGCCAGCAGCGCAGGGACTAGCGGGACGGCTATCCAAGAGACCCAGTACTTC
TRBV5-6	.	TRBD2	TRBJ2-2	CASSFVSGTPTGELFF	TGTGCCAGCAGCTTTGTTAGCGGGACACCCACCGGGGAGCTGTTTTTT
TRBV15	.	.	TRBJ2-7	CATSRGGISSYEQYF	TGTGCCACCAGCAGAGGAGGGATAAGCTCCTACGAGCAGTACTTC
TRBV4-2	.	TRBD1	TRBJ1-4	CASSQDGDSLNEKLFF	TGTGCCAGCAGCCAAGACGGGGACAGTCTAAATGAAAAACTGTTTTTT
TRBV3-1/TRBV3-2	.	TRBD1	TRBJ1-4	CASSPTITKLGQPNEKLFF	TGTGCCAGCAGCCCAACAATAACAAAACTGGGACAGCCGAATGAAAAACTGTTTTTT
TRBV11-3	.	.	TRBJ2-7	CACQAEETVREQYF	TGTGCCTGTCAAGCGGAGGAAACCGTCCGCGAGCAGTACTTC
TRBV15	.	.	TRBJ1-2	CATSRDRGGYTF	TGTGCCACCAGCAGAGACCGGGGTGGCTACACCTTC
TRBV19	once	TRBD1	TRBJ1-5	CASRSQGGNSGSNQPQHF	TGTGCCAGTCGATCACAGGGGGGAAATTCAGGAAGCAATCAGCCCCAGCATTTT
TRBV18	few	.	TRBJ2-5	CASSPPGETQYF	TGTGCCAGCTCACCACCCGGGGAGACCCAGTACTTC
TRBV6-5	.	TRBD2	TRBJ2-2	CASSYGGGHTGELFF	TGTGCCAGCAGTTACGGCGGGGGGCACACCGGGGAGCTGTTTTTT
TRBV19	medium-sized	TRBD2	TRBJ2-7	CASSIASGDEQYF	TGTGCCAGTAGTATCGCTAGCGGGGACGAGCAGTACTTC
TRBV6-1	.	TRBD1	TRBJ1-1	CASSLWTGMNTEAFF	TGTGCCAGCAGTCTCTGGACAGGGATGAACACTGAAGCTTTCTTT
TRBV25-1	.	TRBD2	TRBJ2-3	CASRKASGAPGDTQYF	TGTGCCAGCAGGAAGGCTAGCGGGGCCCCCGGGGATACGCAGTATTTT
TRBV19	.	TRBD1	TRBJ1-1	CASRRTGVITEAFF	TGTGCCAGTAGACGGACAGGGGTTATCACTGAAGCTTTCTTT
TRBV7-3	.	TRBD2	TRBJ2-1	CASSRFKAGVGNEQFF	TGTGCCAGCAGCCGCTTTAAAGCGGGAGTCGGCAATGAGCAGTTCTTC
TRBV30	.	.	TRBJ2-7	CAESQGGSFYEQYF	TGTGCCGAATCACAGGGGGGGAGTTTCTACGAGCAGTACTTC
TRBV15	once	.	TRBJ1-2	CATSRDGYYGYTF	TGTGCCACCAGCAGAGACGGGTACTATGGCTACACCTTC
TRBV3-1/TRBV3-2	few	TRBD2	TRBJ2-1	CASSPSGGALYEQFF	TGTGCCAGCAGCCCCAGCGGGGGGGCCTTGTATGAGCAGTTCTTC
TRBV19	.	.	TRBJ1-2	CASSTGFEGYTF	TGTGCCAGTAGTACGGGTTTTGAAGGCTACACCTTC
TRBV20-1	once	.	TRBJ2-3	CSAHTANTQYF	TGCAGTGCCCACACAGCTAATACGCAGTATTTT
TRBV13	.	.	TRBJ2-5	CASSFGGTQYF	TGTGCCAGCAGCTTCGGGGGGACCCAGTACTTC
TRBV27	once	TRBD2	TRBJ2-5	CASSLEARGGTQYF	TGTGCCAGCAGTTTAGAGGCGCGGGGGGGGACCCAGTACTTC
TRBV5-1	.	TRBD2	TRBJ2-1	CASIGAGGRGEQFF	TGCGCCAGCATCGGGGCCGGCGGGAGGGGTGAGCAGTTCTTC
TRBV19	.	.	TRBJ2-1	CASSSSHQTYYNEQFF	TGTGCCAGTAGTTCCTCACACCAGACTTACTACAATGAGCAGTTCTTC
TRBV7-6	few	.	TRBJ2-2	CASSYRGGGTGELFF	TGTGCCAGCAGTTACAGGGGAGGAGGCACCGGGGAGCTGTTTTTT